What follows is one TCR beta chain and its context. Its antigen is still unknown. An end of the junction does not agree with germline; a read error may underlie this. Unsorted whole blood yielded the blood RNA, and germline DNA was also extracted. Synthesis of TCR beta cDNA was carried out from 500 ng total RNA with a constant-region primer. Libraries of TCR beta came from three nested multiplex PCR rounds with slightly modified ARM-PCR. Two initial PCR rounds of about 10 cycles each paired TRBV1-TRBV30 forward primers with a C-beta reverse primer. TCRdb analysed the multiplex PCR reads with MiXCR anew, one entry per CDR3 protein. The repertoire consists of 310,000 or so distinct CDR3 sequences, with 65% occurring once and the leading ten covering 5.5% to 7%. This entry is derived from a study of tumor-infiltrating lymphocytes in primary liver carcinoma. Study in general: Resecting the tumor surgically was how the patients' primary liver carcinoma was treated. Stage T1-T3 N0M0 tumors measured about 4.2 to 10 cm at most.

Per the germline V gene, CDR1 is SGHAT and CDR2 is FQDESV (reference sequence). This CDR3 has 15 amino acids. Study conclusions and caveats: Tumor top-250-clone fraction significantly exceeded that of blood (p = 0.039). Pairs of tumor regions overlapped more than tumor-adjacent and tumor-blood pairs did.

Material for sequencing was peripheral blood. The chain employs TRBV11-1 and TRBJ2-1, with D possibly TRBD2 on 6 matching bases. This TCR was sampled from a man aged 40-50 years with primary liver carcinoma and hepatitis B virus infection. The CDR3 sequence: CANSSTGSSYNEQFF. In DNA, the CDR3 is TGTGCCAACAGCTCTACCGGGAGCTCCTACAATGAGCAGTTCTTC. The full variable domain, completed using reference TRBV11-1 and TRBJ2-1, is EAEVAQSPRYKITEKSQAVAFWCDPISGHATLYWYRQILGQGPELLVQFQDESVVDDSQLPKDRFSAERLKGVDSTLKIQPAELGDSAMYLCANSSTGSSYNEQFFGPGTRLTVL.